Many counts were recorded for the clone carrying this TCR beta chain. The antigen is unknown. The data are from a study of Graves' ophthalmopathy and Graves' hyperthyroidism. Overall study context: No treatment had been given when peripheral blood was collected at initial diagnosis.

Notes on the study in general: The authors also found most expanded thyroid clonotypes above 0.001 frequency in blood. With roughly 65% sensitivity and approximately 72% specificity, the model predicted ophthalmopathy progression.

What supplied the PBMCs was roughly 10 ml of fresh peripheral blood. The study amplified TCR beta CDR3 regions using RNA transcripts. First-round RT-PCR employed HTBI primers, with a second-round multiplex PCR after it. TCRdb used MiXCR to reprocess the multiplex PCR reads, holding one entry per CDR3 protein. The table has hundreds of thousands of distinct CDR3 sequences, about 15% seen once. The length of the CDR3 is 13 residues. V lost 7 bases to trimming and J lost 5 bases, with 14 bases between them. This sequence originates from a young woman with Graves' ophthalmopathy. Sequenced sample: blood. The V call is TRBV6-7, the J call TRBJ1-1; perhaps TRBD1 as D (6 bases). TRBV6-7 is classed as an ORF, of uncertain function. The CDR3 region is CASTLGRGTEAFF. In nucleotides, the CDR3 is TGTGCCAGCACCCTCGGCAGGGGAACTGAAGCTTTCTTT.